The clone carrying this T cell receptor (beta chain) showed up many times. Per the germline V gene, CDR1 is SGHRS and CDR2 is YFSETQ. Trimming removed 4 bases at V and 3 bases at J, with 14 bases between. This CDR3 spans 14 amino acids. TCRdb re-called the PCR reads via MiXCR. This sample carries fewer than 12,000 clones, roughly an eighth of them seen once, and the ten largest clones take roughly 12%. The sample is drawn from a study of metastatic and nonmetastatic thyroid tumors. The entire patient cohort was treatment-naive prior to thyroid surgery. The sequence derives from a female donor with papillary thyroid cancer or a benign thyroid nodule (not recorded which). Some clones in this sample may be carry-over from other donors' samples. Sequencing used blood. The J gene is TRBJ2-7, the V gene TRBV5-1; D possibly corresponds to TRBD1 (5 bases). The CDR3 coding sequence is TGCGCCAGCAGCCCCCTCCCTGACAGCTACGAGCAGTACTTC. This encodes CASSPLPDSYEQYF.